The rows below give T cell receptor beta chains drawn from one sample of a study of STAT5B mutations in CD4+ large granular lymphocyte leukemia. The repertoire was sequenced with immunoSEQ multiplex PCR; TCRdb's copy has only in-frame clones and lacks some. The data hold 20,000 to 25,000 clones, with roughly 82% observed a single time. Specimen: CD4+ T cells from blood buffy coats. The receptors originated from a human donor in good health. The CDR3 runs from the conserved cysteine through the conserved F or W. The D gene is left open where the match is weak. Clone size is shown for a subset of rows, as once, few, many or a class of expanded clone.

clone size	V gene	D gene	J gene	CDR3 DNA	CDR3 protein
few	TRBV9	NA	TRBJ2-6	TGTGCCAGCAGCGTCTGGGTGTCTGGGGCCAACGTCCTGACTTTC	CASSVWVSGANVLTF
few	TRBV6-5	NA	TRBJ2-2	TGTGCCAGCAGGGTGGGAGGCGCGAACACCGGGGAGCTGTTTTTT	CASRVGGANTGELFF
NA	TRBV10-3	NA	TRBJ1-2	TGTGCCATCAGTGCCGGGACACTAATCACGGATGGCTACACCTTC	CAISAGTLITDGYTF
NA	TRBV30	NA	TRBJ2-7	TGTGCCTGGAGTCGGGGCAGGGGTCAGAGCTCCTACGAGCAGTACTTC	CAWSRGRGQSSYEQYF
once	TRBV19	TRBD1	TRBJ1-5	TGTGCCAGTAGTGGGGACAGAAGGAGCGACAATCAGCCCCAGCATTTT	CASSGDRRSDNQPQHF
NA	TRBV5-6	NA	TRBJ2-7	TGTGCCAGCAGCGCGGGGACAGACGAGCAGTACTTC	CASSAGTDEQYF
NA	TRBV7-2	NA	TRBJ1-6	TGTGCCAGCAGCTTAGATCGCGCGGGGGTCTCACCCCTCCACTTT	CASSLDRAGVSPLHF
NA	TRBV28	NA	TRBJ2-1	TGTGCCAGCAGACCGAGCCATGGACAGATGATCTCCTACAATGAGCAGTTCTTC	CASRPSHGQMISYNEQFF
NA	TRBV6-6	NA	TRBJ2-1	TGTGCCAGCAGTCTTGCGGACCCCTCCTACAATGAGCAGTTCTTC	CASSLADPSYNEQFF
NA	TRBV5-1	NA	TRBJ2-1	TGCGCCAGCAGCTTGGATGGCGGTAACTACAATGAGCAGTTCTTC	CASSLDGGNYNEQFF
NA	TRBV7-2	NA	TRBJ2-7	TGTGCCAGCAGCTTAGGAGTCCGGTACGAGCAGTACTTC	CASSLGVRYEQYF
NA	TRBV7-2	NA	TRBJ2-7	TGTGCCAGCAGCTTAGCGGGCGACAGCACCTACGAGCAGTACTTC	CASSLAGDSTYEQYF
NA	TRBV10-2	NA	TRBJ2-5	TGCGCCAGCAGCCCGAGGTTAGACCGGAGAGAGACCCAGTACTTC	CASSPRLDRRETQYF
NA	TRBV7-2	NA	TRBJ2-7	TGTGCCAGCAGCTTGGTCCCGGGTCAAAGCTCCTACGAGCAGTACTTC	CASSLVPGQSSYEQYF
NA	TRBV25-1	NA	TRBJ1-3	TGTGCCCCGGACAACTCCGGAAACACCATATATTTT	CAPDNSGNTIYF
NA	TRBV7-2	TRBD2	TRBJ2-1	TGTGCCAGTGCCAGCGGGAGGCTCTACAATGAGCAGTTCTTC	CASASGRLYNEQFF
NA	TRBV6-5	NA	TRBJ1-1	TGTGCCAGCAGCCCCGACAGGCGAGGGACTGAAGCTTTCTTT	CASSPDRRGTEAFF
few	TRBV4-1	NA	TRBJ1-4	TGCGCCAGCACGAAGGGCGGGGTTGCTAATGAAAAACTGTTTTTT	CASTKGGVANEKLFF
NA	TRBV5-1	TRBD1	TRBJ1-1	TGCGCCAGCAGCTGGCGGGGGACAGGGGACACTGAAGCTTTCTTT	CASSWRGTGDTEAFF
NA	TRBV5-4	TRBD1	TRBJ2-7	TGTGCCAGCAGCCCGGGGGGACAGGGTCCCCTAGAGCAGTACTTC	CASSPGGQGPLEQYF
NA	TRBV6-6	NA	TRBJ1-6	TGTGCCAGCAACGGGTGGGATAATTCACCCCTCCACTTT	CASNGWDNSPLHF
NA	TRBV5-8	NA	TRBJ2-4	TGTGCCAGCAGCGCTCCAGCCCTGGGGTCCAAAAACATTCAGTACTTC	CASSAPALGSKNIQYF
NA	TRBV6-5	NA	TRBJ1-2	TGTGCCAGCACCCCCGAGAAGGGATCTGGCTACACCTTC	CASTPEKGSGYTF
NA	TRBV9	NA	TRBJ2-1	TGTGCCAGCAGCGTAGACGGGAGATTTATTGAGCAGTTCTTC	CASSVDGRFIEQFF
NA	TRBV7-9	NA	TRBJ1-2	TGTGCCAGCAGCTTAGCAGAGGCTTATGGCTACACCTTC	CASSLAEAYGYTF
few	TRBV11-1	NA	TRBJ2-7	TGTGCCAGCAGCCCGGATTACTCCTACGAGCAGTACTTC	CASSPDYSYEQYF
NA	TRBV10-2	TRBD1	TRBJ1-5	TGCGCCAGTGCCGGGACAGATGCTTATCAGCCCCAGCATTTT	CASAGTDAYQPQHF
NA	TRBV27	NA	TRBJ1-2	TGTGCCAGCAGTTCGGGGACATTCTATGGCTACACCTTC	CASSSGTFYGYTF
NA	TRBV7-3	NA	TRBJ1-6	TGTGCCAGCAGCTTAAAAGGAGGGTCCCCCCTCCACTTT	CASSLKGGSPLHF
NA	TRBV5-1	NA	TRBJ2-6	TGCGCCAGCAGCTTGGAGGGAGCCGGGGCCAACGTCCTGACTTTC	CASSLEGAGANVLTF
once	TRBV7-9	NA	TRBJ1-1	TGTGCCAGCAGCATGAAGGCTGAAGCTTTCTTT	CASSMKAEAFF
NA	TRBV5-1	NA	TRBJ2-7	TGCGCCAGCAGCTTGGTGCCCTCGGTGAACGAGCAGTACTTC	CASSLVPSVNEQYF
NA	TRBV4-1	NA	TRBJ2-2	TGCGCCAGCAGCCAAGATAGGCGCGGGAAGCTAGGAGGGGAGCTGTTTTTT	CASSQDRRGKLGGELFF
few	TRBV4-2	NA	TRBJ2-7	TGTGCCAGCAGCCAACCGGGCGTTGCCCTGAACGAGCAGTACTTC	CASSQPGVALNEQYF
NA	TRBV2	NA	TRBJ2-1	TGTGCCAGCAGTGACGATAGGGGGGGCTACAATGAGCAGTTCTTC	CASSDDRGGYNEQFF
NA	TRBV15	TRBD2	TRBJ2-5	TGTGCCACCAGCAGTGGTAGCGGGGGGTCCCAAGAGACCCAGTACTTC	CATSSGSGGSQETQYF
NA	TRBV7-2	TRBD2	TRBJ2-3	TGTGCCAGCACCACCCGAGGAGGGGGACTAGCGCCTCCGTGGCAGTATTTT	CASTTRGGGLAPPWQYF
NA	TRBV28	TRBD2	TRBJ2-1	TGTGCCAGCAGTTTATTTACTAGCGGGAGTGCCTTCGACTACAATGAGCAGTTCTTC	CASSLFTSGSAFDYNEQFF
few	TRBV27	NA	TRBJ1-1	TGTGCCAGCAGAGACTCCCCCGGGGGGAACACTGAAGCTTTCTTT	CASRDSPGGNTEAFF
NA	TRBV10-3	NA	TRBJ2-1	TGTGCCATCAGTGAGTCGGTTGGGGGGAGTCAGGATGAGCAGTTCTTC	CAISESVGGSQDEQFF
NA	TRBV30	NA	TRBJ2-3	TGTGCCGGGTCCCTGGGTGTAGATACGCAGTATTTT	CAGSLGVDTQYF
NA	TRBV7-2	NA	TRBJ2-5	TGTGCCAGCAGCGCCGGCAGGGGGGTTGAGACCCAGTACTTC	CASSAGRGVETQYF
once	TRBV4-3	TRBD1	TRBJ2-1	TGCGCCAGCAGCCAAGATTGGCACAGGGGTAATGAGCAGTTCTTC	CASSQDWHRGNEQFF
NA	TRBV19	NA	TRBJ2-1	TGTGCCAGTAGTATAAGCCTGAGTCGGGGGAAATACAATGAGCAGTTCTTC	CASSISLSRGKYNEQFF
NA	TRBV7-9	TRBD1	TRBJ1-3	TGTGCCAGCAGCTTAGCGCGGACAGGGGTCCCGAGTGGAAACACCATATATTTT	CASSLARTGVPSGNTIYF
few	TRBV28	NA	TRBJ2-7	TGTGCCAGCAGCCCGGGGGACGGGGGCCGATACGAGCAGTACTTC	CASSPGDGGRYEQYF
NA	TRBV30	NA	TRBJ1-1	TGTGCCTGGACCGTCACGGGGGCCCCTGGGAACACTGAAGCTTTCTTT	CAWTVTGAPGNTEAFF
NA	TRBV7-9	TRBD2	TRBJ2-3	TGTGCCAGCACCCCGCGGGGGGCAGGGGGCACAGATACGCAGTATTTT	CASTPRGAGGTDTQYF
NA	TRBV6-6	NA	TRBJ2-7	TGTGCCAGCAGTTATTCAGTTTACGAGCAGTACTTC	CASSYSVYEQYF
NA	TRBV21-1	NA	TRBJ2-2	TGTGCCAGCAGGCCGGGACAGGGGAACACCGGGGAGCTGTTTTTT	CASRPGQGNTGELFF
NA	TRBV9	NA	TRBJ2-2	TGTGCCAGCAGCGTAGCTGGAGACAGAACCGGGGAGCTGTTTTTT	CASSVAGDRTGELFF
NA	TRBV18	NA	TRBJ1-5	TGTGCCAGCTTACAACTACGCGACAGGTCCCGCAATCAGCCCCAGCATTTT	CASLQLRDRSRNQPQHF
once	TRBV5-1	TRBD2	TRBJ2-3	TGCGCCAGCAGCCCCAATAGCGGGAACACAGATACGCAGTATTTT	CASSPNSGNTDTQYF
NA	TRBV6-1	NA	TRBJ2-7	TGTGCCAGCAGTGAAAACGGCTCCTACGAGCAGTACTTC	CASSENGSYEQYF
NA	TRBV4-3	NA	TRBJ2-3	TGCGCCAGCAGCCCGAGGGGCGGCACAGATACGCAGTATTTT	CASSPRGGTDTQYF
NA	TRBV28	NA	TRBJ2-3	TGTGCCAGCAGTATTGGCGGGGCCTTCACAGATACGCAGTATTTT	CASSIGGAFTDTQYF
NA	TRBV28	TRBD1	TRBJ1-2	TGTGCCACCGACCGGCTTCCGGGACAGGGGGCAAAAAACTATGGCTACACCTTC	CATDRLPGQGAKNYGYTF
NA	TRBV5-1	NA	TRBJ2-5	TGCGCCAGCAGCTTACCCAGCCAAGAGACCCAGTACTTC	CASSLPSQETQYF
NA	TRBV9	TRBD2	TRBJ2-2	TGTGCCAGCAGCGTAGTTAGCGGGGCCCTTAACACCGGGGAGCTGTTTTTT	CASSVVSGALNTGELFF
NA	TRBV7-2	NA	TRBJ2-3	TGTGCCAGCAGCTACCCGGTTAGCACAGATACGCAGTATTTT	CASSYPVSTDTQYF